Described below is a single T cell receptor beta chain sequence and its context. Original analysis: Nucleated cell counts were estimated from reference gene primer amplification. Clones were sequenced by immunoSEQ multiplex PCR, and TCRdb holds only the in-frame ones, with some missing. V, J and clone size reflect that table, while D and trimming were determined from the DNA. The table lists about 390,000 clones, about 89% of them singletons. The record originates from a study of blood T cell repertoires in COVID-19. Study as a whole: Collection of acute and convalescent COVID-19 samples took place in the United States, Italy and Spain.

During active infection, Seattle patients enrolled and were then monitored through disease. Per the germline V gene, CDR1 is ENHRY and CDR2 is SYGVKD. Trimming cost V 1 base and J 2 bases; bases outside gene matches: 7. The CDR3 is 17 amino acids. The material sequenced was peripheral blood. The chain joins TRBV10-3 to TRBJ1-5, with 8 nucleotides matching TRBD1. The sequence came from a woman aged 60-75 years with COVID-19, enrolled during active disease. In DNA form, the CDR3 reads TGTGCCATCAGTGAGTTTGACAGGGGTATCCGCAATCAGCCCCAGCATTTT. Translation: CAISEFDRGIRNQPQHF.